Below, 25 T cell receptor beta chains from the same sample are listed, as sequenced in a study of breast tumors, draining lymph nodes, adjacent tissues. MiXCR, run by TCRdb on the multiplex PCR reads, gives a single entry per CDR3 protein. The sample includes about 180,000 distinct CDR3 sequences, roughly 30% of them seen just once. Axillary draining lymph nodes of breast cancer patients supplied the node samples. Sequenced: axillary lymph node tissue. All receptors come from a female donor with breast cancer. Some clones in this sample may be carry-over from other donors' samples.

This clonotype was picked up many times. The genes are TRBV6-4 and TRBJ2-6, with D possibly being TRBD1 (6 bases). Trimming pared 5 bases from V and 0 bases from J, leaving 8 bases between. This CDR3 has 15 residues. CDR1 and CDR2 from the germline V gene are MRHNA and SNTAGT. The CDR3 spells CASSTGTSGANVLTF. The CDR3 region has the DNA TGTGCCAGCAGTACAGGGACCTCTGGGGCCAACGTCCTGACTTTC.

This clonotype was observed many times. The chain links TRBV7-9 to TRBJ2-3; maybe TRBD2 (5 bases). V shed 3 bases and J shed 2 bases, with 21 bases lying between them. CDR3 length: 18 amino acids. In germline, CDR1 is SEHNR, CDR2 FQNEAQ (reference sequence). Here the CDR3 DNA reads TGTGCCAGCAGCTTTAGTGGGAGATACCTCGGGGACACAGATACGCAGTATTTT. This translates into CASSFSGRYLGDTDTQYF. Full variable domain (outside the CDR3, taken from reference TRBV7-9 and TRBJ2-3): DTGVSQNPRHKITKRGQNVTFRCDPISEHNRLYWYRQTLGQGPEFLTYFQNEAQLEKSRLLSDRFSAERPKGSFSTLEIQRTEQGDSAMYLCASSFSGRYLGDTDTQYFGPGTRLTVL.

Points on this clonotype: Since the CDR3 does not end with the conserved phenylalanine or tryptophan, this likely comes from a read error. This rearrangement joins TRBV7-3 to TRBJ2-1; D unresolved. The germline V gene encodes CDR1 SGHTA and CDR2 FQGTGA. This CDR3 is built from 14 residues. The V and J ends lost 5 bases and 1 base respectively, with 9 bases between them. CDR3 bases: TGTGCCAGCAGCCGGTACTCATCCTACAATGAGCAGTTCGTC. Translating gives CASSRYSSYNEQFV.

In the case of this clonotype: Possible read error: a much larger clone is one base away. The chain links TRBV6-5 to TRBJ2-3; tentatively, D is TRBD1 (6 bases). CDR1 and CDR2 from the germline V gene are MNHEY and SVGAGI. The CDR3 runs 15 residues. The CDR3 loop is CASGYSRQGTDTQYF. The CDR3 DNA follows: TGTGCCAGCGGTTACTCTAGACAGGGCACAGATACGCAGTATTTT.

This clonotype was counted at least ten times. CDR3 sequence reads: CASSPLRGGRSYEQYF. DNA of the CDR3: TGTGCCAGCAGCCCTTTGAGAGGGGGCAGGTCCTACGAGCAGTACTTC. The chain employs TRBV11-3 and TRBJ2-7; 7 positions match TRBD1. The germline CDR1 and CDR2 sequences are SGHNT and YENEEA. The CDR3 is made up of 16 amino acids. Trimming removed 5 bases from V and 1 base from J; junction bases left unmatched: 11.

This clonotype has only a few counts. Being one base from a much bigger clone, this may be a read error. The CDR3 sequence is CASSILDGGREQYF. CDR3 nucleotides: TGTGCCAGTAGTATCTTGGACGGGGGTCGGGAGCAGTACTTC. This chain links TRBV19 with TRBJ2-7, with D tentatively TRBD2 (6 bases). CDR3 length: 14 amino acids. With 3 bases removed from V and 7 bases from J, the gap between germline ends came to 16 bases. CDR1 and CDR2 (germline): LNHDA, SQIVND (reference sequence).

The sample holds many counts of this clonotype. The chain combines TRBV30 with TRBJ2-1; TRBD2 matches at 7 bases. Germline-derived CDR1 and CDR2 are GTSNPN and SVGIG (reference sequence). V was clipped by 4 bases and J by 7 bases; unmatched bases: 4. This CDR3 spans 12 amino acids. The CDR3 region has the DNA TGTGCCTGGACCTTCGGGGGGAATGAGCAGTTCTTC. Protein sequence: CAWTFGGNEQFF.

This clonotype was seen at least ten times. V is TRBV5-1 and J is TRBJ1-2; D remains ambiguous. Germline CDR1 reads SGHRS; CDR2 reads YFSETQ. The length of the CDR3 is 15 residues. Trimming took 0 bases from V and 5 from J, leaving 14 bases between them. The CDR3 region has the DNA TGCGCCAGCAGCTTGGTGGCGTCCCCTCAATATGGCTACACCTTC. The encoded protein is CASSLVASPQYGYTF.

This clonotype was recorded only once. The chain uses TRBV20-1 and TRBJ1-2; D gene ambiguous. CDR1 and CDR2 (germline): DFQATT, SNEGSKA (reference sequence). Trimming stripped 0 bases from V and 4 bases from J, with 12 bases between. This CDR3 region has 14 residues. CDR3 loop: CSARDQVGGYGYTF. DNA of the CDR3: TGCAGTGCTAGAGATCAGGTCGGCGGCTATGGCTACACCTTC.

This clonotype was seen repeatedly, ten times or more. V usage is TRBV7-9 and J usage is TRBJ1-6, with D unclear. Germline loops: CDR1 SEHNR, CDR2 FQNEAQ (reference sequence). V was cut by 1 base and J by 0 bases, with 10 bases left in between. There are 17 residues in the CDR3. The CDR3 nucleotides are TGTGCCAGCAGCTTAGATCGGCAGCCCTCCTATAATTCACCCCTCCACTTT. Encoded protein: CASSLDRQPSYNSPLHF.

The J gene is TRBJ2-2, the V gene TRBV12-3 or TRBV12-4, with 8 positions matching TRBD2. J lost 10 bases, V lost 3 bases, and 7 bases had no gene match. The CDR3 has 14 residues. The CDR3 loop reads CASSFGTGGEELFF. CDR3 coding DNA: TGTGCCAGCAGTTTCGGGACCGGGGGGGAGGAGCTGTTTTTT.

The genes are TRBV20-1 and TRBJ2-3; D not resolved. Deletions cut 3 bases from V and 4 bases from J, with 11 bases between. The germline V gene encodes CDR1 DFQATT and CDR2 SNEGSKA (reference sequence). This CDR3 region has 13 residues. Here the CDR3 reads CSASEAGADTQYF. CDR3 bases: TGCAGTGCTAGCGAGGCTGGCGCAGATACGCAGTATTTT.

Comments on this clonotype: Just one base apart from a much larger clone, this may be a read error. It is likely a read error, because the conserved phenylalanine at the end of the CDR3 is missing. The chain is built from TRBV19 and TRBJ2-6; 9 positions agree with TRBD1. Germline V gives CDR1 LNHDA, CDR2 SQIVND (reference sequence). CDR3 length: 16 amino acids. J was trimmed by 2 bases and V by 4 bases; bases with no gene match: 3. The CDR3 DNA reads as TGTGCCAGTAGTAAAGGGGACAGGGCTGGGGCCAACGTCCTGACTTCC. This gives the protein CASSKGDRAGANVLTS.

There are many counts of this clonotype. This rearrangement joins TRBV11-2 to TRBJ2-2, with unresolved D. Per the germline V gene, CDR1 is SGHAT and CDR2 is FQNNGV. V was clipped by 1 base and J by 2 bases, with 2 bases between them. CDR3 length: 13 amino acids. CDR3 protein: CASSLANTGELFF. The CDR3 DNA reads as TGTGCCAGCAGCTTAGCCAACACCGGGGAGCTGTTTTTT.

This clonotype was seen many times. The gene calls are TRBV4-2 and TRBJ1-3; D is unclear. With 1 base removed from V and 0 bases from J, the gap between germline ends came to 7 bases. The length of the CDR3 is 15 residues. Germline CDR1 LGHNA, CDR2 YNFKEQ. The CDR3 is CASSQGLGSGNTIYF. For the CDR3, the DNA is TGTGCCAGCAGCCAAGGGCTGGGCTCTGGAAACACCATATATTTT.

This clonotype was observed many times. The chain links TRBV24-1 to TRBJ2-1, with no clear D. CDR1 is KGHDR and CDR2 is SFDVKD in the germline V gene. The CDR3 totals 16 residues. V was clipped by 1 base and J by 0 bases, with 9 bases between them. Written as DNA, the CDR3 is TGTGCCACCAGTGATTTCGGCCAAAGCTCCTACAATGAGCAGTTCTTC. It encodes CATSDFGQSSYNEQFF.

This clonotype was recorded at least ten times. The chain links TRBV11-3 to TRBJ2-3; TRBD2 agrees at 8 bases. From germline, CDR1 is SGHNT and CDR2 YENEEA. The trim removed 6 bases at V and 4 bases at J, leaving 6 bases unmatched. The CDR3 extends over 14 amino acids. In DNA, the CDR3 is TGTGCCAGCAGTTACCCGGGGGGGCCAGATACGCAGTATTTT. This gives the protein CASSYPGGPDTQYF.

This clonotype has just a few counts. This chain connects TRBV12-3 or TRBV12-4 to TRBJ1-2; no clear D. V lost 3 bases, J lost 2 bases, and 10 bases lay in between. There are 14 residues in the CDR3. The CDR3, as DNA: TGTGCCAGCAGTTTCGACCCGACGAACTATGGCTACACCTTC. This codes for CASSFDPTNYGYTF.

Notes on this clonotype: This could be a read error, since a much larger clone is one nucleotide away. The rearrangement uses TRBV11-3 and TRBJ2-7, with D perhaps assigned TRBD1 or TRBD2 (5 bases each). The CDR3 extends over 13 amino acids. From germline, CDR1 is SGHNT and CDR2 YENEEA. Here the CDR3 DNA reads TGTGCCAGCAGCCCCGGGACCTCCTCCGAGCAGTACTTC. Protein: CASSPGTSSEQYF.

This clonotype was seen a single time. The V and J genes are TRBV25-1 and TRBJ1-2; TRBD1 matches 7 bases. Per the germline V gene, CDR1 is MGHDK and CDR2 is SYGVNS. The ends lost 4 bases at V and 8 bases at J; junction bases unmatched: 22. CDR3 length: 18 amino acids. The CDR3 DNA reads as TGTGCCAGCAGTGCTAGAGTCGCAGACAGGGTCGGACTAGGGGGCTACACCTTC. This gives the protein CASSARVADRVGLGGYTF.

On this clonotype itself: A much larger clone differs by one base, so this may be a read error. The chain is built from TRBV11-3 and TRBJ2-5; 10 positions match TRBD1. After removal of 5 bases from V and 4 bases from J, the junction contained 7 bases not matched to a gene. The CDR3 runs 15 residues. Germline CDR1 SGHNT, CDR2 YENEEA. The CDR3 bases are TGTGCCAGCAGCCCTTCGACAGGGGGCATAGAGACCCAGTACTTC. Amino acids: CASSPSTGGIETQYF.

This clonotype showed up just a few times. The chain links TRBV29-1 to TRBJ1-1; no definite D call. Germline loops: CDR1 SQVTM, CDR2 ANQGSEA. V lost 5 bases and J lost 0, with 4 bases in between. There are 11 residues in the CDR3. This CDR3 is CSVSMNTEAFF. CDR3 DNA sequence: TGCAGCGTTTCGATGAACACTGAAGCTTTCTTT.

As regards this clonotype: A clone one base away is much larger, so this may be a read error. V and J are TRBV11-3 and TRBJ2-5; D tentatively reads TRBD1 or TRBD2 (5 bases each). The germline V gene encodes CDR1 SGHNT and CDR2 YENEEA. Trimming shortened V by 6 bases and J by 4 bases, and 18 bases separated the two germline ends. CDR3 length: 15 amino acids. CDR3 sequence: CASSQGGGAPETQYF. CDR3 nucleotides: TGTGCCAGCAGTCAGGGTGGGGGAGCCCCAGAGACCCAGTACTTC.

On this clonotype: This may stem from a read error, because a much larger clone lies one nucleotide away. The DNA of the CDR3 is TGTGCCTGGGACAGGTCCTTCTCCTACGGGCAGTACTTC. Translating it yields CAWDRSFSYGQYF. This chain joins TRBV30 and TRBJ2-7; a weak D match, TRBD1 (6 bases). The CDR3 spans 13 residues. From germline, CDR1 is GTSNPN and CDR2 SVGIG (reference sequence).

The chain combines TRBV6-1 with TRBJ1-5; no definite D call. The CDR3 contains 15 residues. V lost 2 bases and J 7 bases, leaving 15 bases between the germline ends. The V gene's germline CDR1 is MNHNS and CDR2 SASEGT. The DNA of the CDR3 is TGTGCCAGCAGTGAATATCCGGAGGGAACACAGCCCCAGCATTTT. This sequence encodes CASSEYPEGTQPQHF.